Presented here are 2 T cell receptor beta chains from one specimen sequenced in a study of post-analysis software for immune sequencing data. Study-wide results and limits: Roughly five TRBV segments occurring more often in patients than controls included TRBV5-6, TRBV5-1 and TRBV20-1.

For these TCRs, the target antigens are not known. Each TCR beta cDNA library carried unique molecular identifiers. TCRdb independently ran MiXCR on the PCR reads; one entry per CDR3 protein. The table lists roughly 620,000 distinct CDR3 sequences, around 44% of them singletons. The sample comprised blood. All receptors come from a girl aged 5-17 years with multiple sclerosis.

This clonotype has only a few counts. This rearrangement joins TRBV12-3 or TRBV12-4 to TRBJ2-2, with TRBD1 as a possible D gene (6 bases). V was clipped by 1 base and J by 6 bases, with 12 bases between them. The CDR3 spans 15 residues. CDR3 region: CASSLEAGVPGELFF. The CDR3 nucleotides read TGTGCCAGCAGTTTAGAGGCAGGGGTCCCCGGGGAGCTGTTTTTT.

The gene calls are TRBV6-5 and TRBJ1-1, with 8 bases that match TRBD1. The trim removed 6 bases at V and 4 bases at J, leaving 7 bases unmatched. CDR3 length equals 14 residues. CDR1 and CDR2 (germline): MNHEY, SVGAGI. The CDR3 coding sequence is TGTGCCAGCAGAACCGGGACAGGTAGCACTGAAGCTTTCTTT. Encoded protein: CASRTGTGSTEAFF.